This note documents a single T cell receptor (beta chain) sequence. Methods used by the authors: Reference gene primer amplification gave nucleated cell count estimates. Assay used: immunoSEQ multiplex PCR; TCRdb lists only in-frame clones, some missing. V and J calls and clone size are copied from that table; D and trimming were computed from the DNA. Of tens of thousands of clones detected, 78% appear once; the ten largest clones hold over 35%. V dropped 2 bases and J dropped 4 bases, with 5 bases sitting between them. This CDR3 contains 12 residues. Germline CDR1 is LGHNT and CDR2 is FRNRAP. The sample belongs to a study of blood T cell repertoires in COVID-19. In the study overall: T cells, B-cell-depleted T cells, or PBMCs supplied cDNA or gDNA.

Sequenced input: peripheral blood. The sequence derives from a man older than 75 with acute or convalescent COVID-19. The chain combines TRBV12-5 with TRBJ1-1; tentatively, D is TRBD1 (5 bases). CDR3 nucleotide sequence: TGTGCTAGTGGTTTGAGGGGCACTGAAGCTTTCTTT. Encoded protein: CASGLRGTEAFF.